The 5 T cell receptor beta chains listed next were all sequenced from one sample in a study of blood T cell repertoires in COVID-19 (dated by TCRdb to about 2020). The method behind the library was the immunoSEQ multiplex PCR assay. This immuneACCESS table, as held by TCRdb, lists in-frame sequences with V and J called but not all clones. Of the missing ones, under half trace to an unresolved V gene in checked studies; the others have no known cause. This sample gives more than 200,000 clones in total; roughly 80% of them show up just once. The ten largest clones add up to roughly a tenth of the sample. The source material was peripheral blood. Every receptor here comes from an elderly woman with COVID-19, enrolled during active disease.

The CDR3 nucleotides read TGTGCCAGTAGCCCTAGCGGGGGCCCCTACGAGCAGTACTTC. It yields the protein CASSPSGGPYEQYF. The chain has TRBV19 and TRBJ2-7; 10 bases align to TRBD2. J gave up 2 bases and V 6 bases, and 4 bases lay outside the gene matches. CDR1 and CDR2 (germline): LNHDA, SQIVND (reference sequence). The CDR3 consists of 14 residues.

This chain joins TRBV28 and TRBJ2-1; possibly TRBD1 for D (6 bases). The germline V and J ends were trimmed by 1 base and 10 bases, with 14 bases remaining between them. Germline V gives CDR1 MDHEN, CDR2 SYDVKM. CDR3 length: 14 amino acids. CDR3 amino acids: CASSLLGPGEEQFF. The CDR3 coding sequence is TGTGCCAGCAGTTTATTGGGACCAGGGGAGGAGCAGTTCTTC.

V usage is TRBV2 and J usage is TRBJ1-3; tentatively, D is TRBD1 (6 bases). Trimming cost V 3 bases and J 4 bases, with 10 bases left between them. The CDR3 runs to 14 residues. The V gene's germline CDR1 is SNHLY and CDR2 FYNNEI. The CDR3 sequence: CASSEQRGGNTIYF. The DNA of the CDR3 is TGTGCCAGCAGTGAGCAAAGGGGGGGAAACACCATATATTTT. Variable domain in full (rest from reference TRBV2 and TRBJ1-3): EPEVTQTPSHQVTQMGQEVILRCVPISNHLYFYWYRQILGQKVEFLVSFYNNEISEKSEIFDDQFSVERPDGSNFTLKIRSTKLEDSAMYFCASSEQRGGNTIYFGEGSWLTVV.

This sequence joins TRBV9 and TRBJ2-7, with 8 positions matching TRBD2. The germline V gene encodes CDR1 SGDLS and CDR2 YYNGEE. The CDR3 totals 18 residues. The V gene end was trimmed by 0 bases and the J gene end by 0 bases; junction bases not matched to a gene: 11. This CDR3 reads CASSVDHKRGYSSYEQYV. Written as DNA, the CDR3 is TGTGCCAGCAGCGTAGATCACAAGCGGGGGTATAGCTCCTACGAGCAGTACGTC.

The chain links TRBV5-5 to TRBJ1-4; 8 bases fit TRBD1. V shed 2 bases, J shed 4 bases, and the junction held 7 bases outside the gene matches. In germline, CDR1 is SGHKS, CDR2 YYEKEE (reference sequence). The CDR3 is 16 amino acids. The CDR3 region is CASSFRQGANNEKLFF. The CDR3 bases are TGTGCCAGCAGCTTTCGTCAGGGGGCTAATAATGAAAAACTGTTTTTT.